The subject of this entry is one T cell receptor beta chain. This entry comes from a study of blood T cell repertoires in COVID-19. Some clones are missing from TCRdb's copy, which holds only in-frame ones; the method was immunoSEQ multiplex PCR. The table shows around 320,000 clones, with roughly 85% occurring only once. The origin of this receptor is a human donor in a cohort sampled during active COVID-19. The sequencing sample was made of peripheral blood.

The CDR3 sequence: CAWSVGTGNEKLFF. CDR3 DNA: TGTGCCTGGAGTGTAGGGACAGGGAATGAAAAACTGTTTTTT. The chain recombines TRBV30 with TRBJ1-4; 9 positions agree with TRBD1. There are 14 residues in the CDR3. The germline V gene has CDR1 GTSNPN and CDR2 SVGIG (reference sequence). V was clipped by 0 bases and J by 5 bases; unmatched bases: 1. The full variable domain, with the rest looked up from reference TRBV30 and TRBJ1-4, is SQTIHQWPATLVQPVGSPLSLECTVEGTSNPNLYWYRQAAGRGLQLLFYSVGIGQISSEVPQNLSASRPQDRQFILSSKKLLLSDSGFYLCAWSVGTGNEKLFFGSGTQLSVL.